This T cell receptor (beta chain) was captured by sequencing in a study of blood T cells in healthy people across ages. Study results and caveats: Because sorting was not performed, PBMCs prevented conclusive naive versus antigen-experienced comparison. As age increased, TCR beta diversity per million T cells fell in a roughly linear fashion. Investigators viewed diversity estimates from one million T cells as underestimates, the study reported.

Between the trimmed V and J ends, which lost 6 bases and 3 bases, there was a span of 21 bases. Germline V lookup: CDR1 DFQATT, CDR2 SNEGSKA (reference sequence). This CDR3 contains 16 residues. Worth noting for this clonotype: Its antigen is not known.

Combining a sample-barcoded 5' primer with a J-beta primer mix, a second PCR ran for roughly 6 to 12 cycles. One entry per CDR3 protein, called by TCRdb with MiXCR from the 5' RACE reads. The sample has 1.5 million to 2 million distinct CDR3 sequences; about 50% are singletons. Healthy Caucasian individuals from Russia aged 6 to 90 were enrolled as donors. The sequence derives from a woman aged 40-49 years in good health. Sequencing was performed on blood. This rearrangement joins TRBV20-1 to TRBJ2-1; the D gene is possibly TRBD2 (5 bases). CDR3 sequence reads: CSAIDWTRDNYNEQFF. CDR3 DNA: TGCAGTGCCATAGACTGGACCCGGGATAACTACAATGAGCAGTTCTTC.